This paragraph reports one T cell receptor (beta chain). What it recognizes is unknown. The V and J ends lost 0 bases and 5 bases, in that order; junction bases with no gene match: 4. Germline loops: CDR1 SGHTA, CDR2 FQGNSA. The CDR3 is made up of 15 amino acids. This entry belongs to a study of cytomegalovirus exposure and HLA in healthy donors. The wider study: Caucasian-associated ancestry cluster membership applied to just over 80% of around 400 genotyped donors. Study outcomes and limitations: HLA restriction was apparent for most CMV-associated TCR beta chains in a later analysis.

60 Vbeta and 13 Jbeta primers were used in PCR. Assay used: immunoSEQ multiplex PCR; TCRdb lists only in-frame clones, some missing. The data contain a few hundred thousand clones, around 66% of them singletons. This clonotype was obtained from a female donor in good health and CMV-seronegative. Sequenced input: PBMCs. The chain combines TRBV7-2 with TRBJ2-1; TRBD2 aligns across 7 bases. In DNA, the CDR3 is TGTGCCAGCAGCTTAGCGGTAGCGGGCAACAATGAGCAGTTCTTC. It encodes CASSLAVAGNNEQFF.